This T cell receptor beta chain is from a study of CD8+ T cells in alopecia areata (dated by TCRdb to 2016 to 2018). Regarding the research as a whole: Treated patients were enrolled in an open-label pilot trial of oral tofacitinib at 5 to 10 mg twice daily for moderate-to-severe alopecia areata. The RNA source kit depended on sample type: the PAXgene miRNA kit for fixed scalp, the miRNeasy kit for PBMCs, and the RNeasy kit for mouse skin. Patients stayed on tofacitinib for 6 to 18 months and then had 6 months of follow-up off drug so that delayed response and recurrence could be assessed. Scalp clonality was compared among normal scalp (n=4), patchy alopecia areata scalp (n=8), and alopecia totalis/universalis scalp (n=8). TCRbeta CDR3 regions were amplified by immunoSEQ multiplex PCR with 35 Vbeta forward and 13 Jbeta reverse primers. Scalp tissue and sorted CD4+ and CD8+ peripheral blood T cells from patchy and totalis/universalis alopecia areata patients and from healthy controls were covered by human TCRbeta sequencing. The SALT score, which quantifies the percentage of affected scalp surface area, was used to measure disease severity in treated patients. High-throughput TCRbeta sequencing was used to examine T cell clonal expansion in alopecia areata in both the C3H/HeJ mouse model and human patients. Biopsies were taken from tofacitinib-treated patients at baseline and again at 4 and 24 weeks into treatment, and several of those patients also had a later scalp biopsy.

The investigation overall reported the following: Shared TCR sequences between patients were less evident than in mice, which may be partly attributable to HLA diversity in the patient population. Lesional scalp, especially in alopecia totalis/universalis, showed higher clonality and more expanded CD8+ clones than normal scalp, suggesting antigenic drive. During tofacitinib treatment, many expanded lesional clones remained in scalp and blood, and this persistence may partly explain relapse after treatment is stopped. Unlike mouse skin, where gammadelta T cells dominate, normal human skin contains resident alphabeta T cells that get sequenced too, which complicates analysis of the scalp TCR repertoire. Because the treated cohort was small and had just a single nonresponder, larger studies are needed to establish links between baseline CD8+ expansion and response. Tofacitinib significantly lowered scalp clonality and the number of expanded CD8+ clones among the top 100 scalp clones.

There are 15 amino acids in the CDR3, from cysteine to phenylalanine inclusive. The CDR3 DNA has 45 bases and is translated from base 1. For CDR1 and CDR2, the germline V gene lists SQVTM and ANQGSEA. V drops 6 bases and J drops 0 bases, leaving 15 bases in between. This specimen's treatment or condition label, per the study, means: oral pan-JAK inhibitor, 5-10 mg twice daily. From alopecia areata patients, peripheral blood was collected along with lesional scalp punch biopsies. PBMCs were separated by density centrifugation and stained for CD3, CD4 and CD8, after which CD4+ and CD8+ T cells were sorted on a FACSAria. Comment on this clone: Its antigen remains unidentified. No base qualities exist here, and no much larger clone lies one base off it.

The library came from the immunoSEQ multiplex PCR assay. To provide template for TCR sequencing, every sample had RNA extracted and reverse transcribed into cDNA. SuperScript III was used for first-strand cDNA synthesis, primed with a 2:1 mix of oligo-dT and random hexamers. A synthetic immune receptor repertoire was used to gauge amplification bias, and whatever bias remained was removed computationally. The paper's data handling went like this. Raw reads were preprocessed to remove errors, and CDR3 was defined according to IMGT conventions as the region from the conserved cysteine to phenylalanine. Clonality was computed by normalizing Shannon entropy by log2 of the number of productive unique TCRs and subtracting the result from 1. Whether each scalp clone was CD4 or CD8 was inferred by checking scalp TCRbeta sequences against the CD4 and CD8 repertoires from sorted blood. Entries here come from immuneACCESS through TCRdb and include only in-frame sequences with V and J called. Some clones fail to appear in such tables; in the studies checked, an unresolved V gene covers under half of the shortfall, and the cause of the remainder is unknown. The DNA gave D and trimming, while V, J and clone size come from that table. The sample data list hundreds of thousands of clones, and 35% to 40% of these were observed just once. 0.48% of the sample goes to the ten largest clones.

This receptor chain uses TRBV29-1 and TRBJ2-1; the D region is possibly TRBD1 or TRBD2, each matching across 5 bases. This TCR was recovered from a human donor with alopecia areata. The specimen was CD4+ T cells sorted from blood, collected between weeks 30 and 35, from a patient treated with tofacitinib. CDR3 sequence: CSVSPAGASYNEQFF. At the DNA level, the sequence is TGCAGCGTCTCACCCGCCGGGGCCTCCTACAATGAGCAGTTCTTC.